The source of this T cell receptor beta chain is a study of cytomegalovirus exposure and HLA in healthy donors. General study findings and limits: Follow-up analysis later connected one missense variant in DCLRE1C with trimming of TCR beta V- and J-genes. Most TCR beta V segments were productive about 90% or about 30% of the time in an earlier analysis. Investigators reported more than 150 TCR beta chains as tied to cytomegalovirus.

When sampled, the donors appeared nominally healthy, though they likely had unrecorded immune exposures. This clone occurred a few times. What it recognizes is unknown. PCR amplification relied on 60 Vbeta primers (plus 13 Jbeta primers). Clones were read by immunoSEQ multiplex PCR, and TCRdb kept only the in-frame ones, dropping some. This sample has roughly 150,000 clones; approximately 83% occur once, and the top ten carry 2.5% to 3.5%. Germline V lookup: CDR1 MNHEY, CDR2 SMNVEV (reference sequence). The V segment lost 3 bases and the J segment 5 bases; nucleotides outside the gene matches: 12. This CDR3 is built from 17 residues.

This sequence joins TRBV27 and TRBJ2-7; TRBD1 agrees at 11 bases. This receptor was obtained from a male donor in good health and CMV-seronegative. The specimen sequenced was PBMCs. As DNA, the CDR3 is TGTGCCAGCAGTTTGAGGGGTTTAGGACAGGGGGCTCACGAGCAGTACTTC. Translation: CASSLRGLGQGAHEQYF.